This T cell receptor (beta chain) originates from a study of T cell repertoires in cytomegalovirus infection. Study conclusions and caveats: In two of eight donors, the top clonotype was HLA-C-restricted CMV-specific.

Details on this clonotype: The target antigen is unknown.

Each CDR3 protein gets one entry after TCRdb re-called the reads with MiXCR. In the table there are 640,000 or so distinct CDR3 sequences, around a third of which are singletons. The CDR3 has 16 amino acids. The trim removed 6 bases at V and 7 bases at J, leaving 15 bases unmatched. The germline V gene has CDR1 SNHLY and CDR2 FYNNEI. This sequence was found in a human donor in good health (CMV status not recorded). Some clones in this sample may be carry-over from other donors' samples. Here the sequenced sample was cultured PBMCs, taken from culture after CMV antigen stimulation. This chain joins TRBV2 and TRBJ2-1; the match to TRBD2 covers 7 bases. The DNA for the CDR3 is TGTGCCAGCAGGGCTGGCGGGGGAACTGGGGCAAATGAGCAGTTCTTC. It is translated as CASRAGGGTGANEQFF.